These 12 T cell receptor beta chains were all obtained from the same sample, sequenced in a study of T cell repertoires in cytomegalovirus infection. Each CDR3 protein gets one entry after TCRdb re-called the reads with MiXCR. The repertoire holds about 770,000 distinct CDR3 sequences, about 28% seen once, with roughly 14% in the top ten. Antigens for these TCRs are unknown. Sequenced here: cultured CD8+ T cells from PBMCs, sampled from culture after CMV antigen stimulation. These receptors were taken from a human donor in good health (CMV status not recorded). Some clones in this sample may be carry-over from other donors' samples.

This clonotype was seen more than once but under ten times. The genes are TRBV6-2 or TRBV6-3 and TRBJ1-5, with D hard to call. CDR3 size: 14 residues. CDR1 is MNHEY, CDR2 SVGEGT, per germline. V was clipped by 1 base and J by 2 bases, with 6 bases between them. As DNA, the CDR3 is TGTGCCAGCAGTTACTACGGTGGCAATCAGCCCCAGCATTTT. Protein sequence: CASSYYGGNQPQHF.

This clonotype was recorded a few times. This chain joins TRBV4-1 and TRBJ1-6, with 8 positions matching TRBD1. This CDR3 comprises 15 residues. The V gene's germline CDR1 is MGHRA and CDR2 YSYEKL. Trimming at V came to 2 bases and at J to 9 bases, leaving 6 bases not matched to a gene. In nucleotides, the CDR3 is TGCGCCAGCAGCCAACCACAGGGGGTGAGTTCACCCCTCCACTTT. Translated, it gives CASSQPQGVSSPLHF.

This clonotype was detected only a few times. This chain's CDR3 is CASSLISGGSSVNEQFF. The CDR3 region has the DNA TGTGCCAGCAGCTTAATTAGCGGGGGGTCCTCAGTAAATGAGCAGTTCTTC. This rearrangement joins TRBV11-2 to TRBJ2-1; 10 nucleotides agree with TRBD2. The CDR3 runs to 17 residues. With V trimmed by 2 bases and J by 7 bases, 11 bases remained unmatched. CDR1 and CDR2 from the germline V gene are SGHAT and FQNNGV.

A few counts support this clonotype. The genes are TRBV6-1 and TRBJ2-7; D might be TRBD1 (6 bases). Germline-derived CDR1 and CDR2 are MNHNS and SASEGT. The CDR3 spans 15 residues. V lost 6 bases and J lost 4, with 19 bases in between. CDR3 sequence: CASRTDTGKGYEQYF. In DNA form, the CDR3 reads TGTGCCAGCAGAACCGACACAGGGAAGGGGTACGAGCAGTACTTC.

This clonotype has ten or more counts. V usage is TRBV7-2 and J usage is TRBJ2-1; D is unresolved. The CDR3 covers 15 residues. Between the trimmed V and J ends, which lost 1 base and 9 bases, there was a span of 16 bases. Germline CDR1 is SGHTA and CDR2 is FQGNSA. The CDR3 spells CASSLEKGIGTEQFF. The CDR3 region has the DNA TGTGCCAGCAGCTTAGAAAAAGGGATAGGCACTGAGCAGTTCTTC.

V is TRBV9 and J is TRBJ2-5, with 7 bases identical to TRBD1. The CDR3 has 14 amino acids. V lost 0 bases to trimming and J lost 5 bases; unmatched junction nucleotides: 4. The germline CDR1 and CDR2 sequences are SGDLS and YYNGEE. CDR3 sequence reads: CASSVALDRETQYF. CDR3 nucleotides: TGTGCCAGCAGCGTAGCTCTGGACAGGGAGACCCAGTACTTC.

The rearrangement links TRBV14 to TRBJ2-1; 7 bases map to TRBD1. The CDR3 totals 15 residues. Trimming took 2 bases from V and 13 from J; bases not matched to a gene: 14. Germline CDR1 SGHDN, CDR2 FVKESK. The CDR3 is CASSQKRGLKGLQFF. The CDR3 bases are TGTGCCAGCAGCCAAAAGAGGGGGCTAAAGGGATTACAGTTCTTC.

The V gene is TRBV9, the J gene TRBJ1-2; D is uncertain. Trimming shortened V by 3 bases and J by 0 bases, and 12 bases separated the two germline ends. Germline CDR1 is SGDLS and CDR2 is YYNGEE. This CDR3 contains 15 residues. The DNA for the CDR3 is TGTGCCAGCAGCGCAGATGGGGAGGCTAACTATGGCTACACCTTC. It specifies CASSADGEANYGYTF.

V is TRBV6-5 and J is TRBJ2-3, with 7 bases that match TRBD2. V lost 1 base to trimming and J lost 0 bases; unmatched junction nucleotides: 1. The CDR3 has 15 residues. In germline, CDR1 is MNHEY, CDR2 SVGAGI. The CDR3 region has the DNA TGTGCCAGCAGTTACTGGGAGGGTAGCACAGATACGCAGTATTTT. Protein product: CASSYWEGSTDTQYF.

The V and J genes are TRBV5-1 and TRBJ2-3; tentatively, D is TRBD2 (6 bases). V shed 3 bases and J shed 4 bases, with 9 bases lying between them. CDR3 size: 13 residues. Germline V lookup: CDR1 SGHRS, CDR2 YFSETQ. The CDR3 DNA sequence: TGCGCCAGCAGCTCGGACTATTCAGATACGCAGTATTTT. This translates into CASSSDYSDTQYF.

There are a few counts of this clonotype. This rearrangement joins TRBV29-1 to TRBJ1-2, with TRBD1 identical over 7 bases. The junction had 3 bases not matched to a gene; V was cut back by 5 bases and J by 3 bases. The CDR3 totals 12 residues. Germline loops: CDR1 SQVTM, CDR2 ANQGSEA. CDR3 loop: CSVRDRDYGYTF. CDR3 DNA: TGCAGCGTTAGAGACAGGGACTATGGCTACACCTTC. Using reference TRBV29-1 and TRBJ1-2 for the parts outside the CDR3, the full variable domain is SAVISQKPSRDICQRGTSLTIQCQVDSQVTMMFWYRQQPGQSLTLIATANQGSEATYESGFVIDKFPISRPNLTFSTLTVSNMSPEDSSIYLCSVRDRDYGYTFGSGTRLTVV.

This clonotype was found a few times. The genes are TRBV4-1 and TRBJ1-5; the D is unclear. This CDR3 has 13 residues. Trimming removed 2 bases from V and 0 bases from J, with 2 bases in between. CDR1 is MGHRA, CDR2 YSYEKL, per germline. In nucleotides, the CDR3 is TGCGCCAGCAGCCAATCTAGCAATCAGCCCCAGCATTTT. Its protein product is CASSQSSNQPQHF.